Here is one T cell receptor (beta chain) with its context. These data come from a study of blood T cells in healthy people across ages. PCR was performed a second time for roughly 6 to 12 cycles using a sample-barcoded 5' primer and a J-beta primer mix. There were at least 3 million CDR3-containing paired-end reads obtained from each sample. TCRdb reprocessed the 5' RACE reads via MiXCR and lists one record per CDR3 protein. The sample shows 600,000 to 1,000,000 distinct CDR3 sequences, roughly 50% of them seen only once. Germline V gene lookup returns CDR1 SEHNR and CDR2 FQNEAQ (reference sequence). The germline V and J ends were trimmed by 7 bases and 4 bases, with 22 bases remaining between them. The CDR3 extends over 16 amino acids. At least 7 million PBMCs were isolated per sample.

V gene TRBV7-9 combines with J gene TRBJ1-2, with D tentatively TRBD1 (6 bases). The specimen sequenced was blood. The clonotype comes from a man between 25 and 39 years old in good health. The CDR3 loop reads CASMVTGSLASYGYTF. CDR3 DNA sequence: TGTGCCAGCATGGTCACAGGGAGCCTGGCTAGCTATGGCTACACCTTC. Complete variable domain (other parts from reference TRBV7-9 and TRBJ1-2): DTGVSQNPRHKITKRGQNVTFRCDPISEHNRLYWYRQTLGQGPEFLTYFQNEAQLEKSRLLSDRFSAERPKGSFSTLEIQRTEQGDSAMYLCASMVTGSLASYGYTFGSGTRLTVV.